A single sample gave rise to the 19 T cell receptor beta chains below, sequenced in a study of prognosis after radiotherapy for stage I lung cancer (dated by TCRdb to the early 2020s). TCRdb names Illumina HiSeq 3000 as the instrument used. Two rounds of multiplex PCR were performed to amplify the TCR beta CDR3 region from genomic DNA. In the first PCR round, primers specific to each TRBV and TRBJ gene were used, and the primer sequences were filed in Chinese patent CN105087789A. TCRdb redid the processing of the public reads, applying fastp at Q25 and MiXCR, and retained in-frame beta chains. Rows are unified per CDR3 protein, each entry keeping the most common DNA and genes. The sample profile shows nearly 25,000 distinct CDR3 sequences; around 34% of them were found once. Approximately 60% of the sample rests with the top ten. Specimen: PBMCs, collected before or after stereotactic body radiation therapy (not recorded which). These receptors were taken from a donor over 45 with non-small cell lung cancer.

There are many counts of this clonotype. The chain couples TRBV19 to TRBJ1-6; 11 nucleotides line up with TRBD1. The CDR3 spans 16 residues. Germline CDR1 is LNHDA and CDR2 is SQIVND (reference sequence). Trimming at V came to 4 bases and at J to 9 bases, leaving 8 bases not matched to a gene. The CDR3 sequence: CASSSPGQGDSSPLHF. CDR3 DNA: TGTGCCAGTAGTAGTCCGGGACAGGGGGATAGTTCACCCCTCCACTTT. The full variable domain, rest sourced from reference TRBV19 and TRBJ1-6, is DGGITQSPKYLFRKEGQNVTLSCEQNLNHDAMYWYRQDPGQGLRLIYYSQIVNDFQKGDIAEGYSVSREKKESFPLTVTSAQKNPTAFYLCASSSPGQGDSSPLHFGNGTRLTVT.

This clonotype was observed many times. The chain uses TRBV19 and TRBJ2-7, with TRBD1 matching 9 bases. The V gene's germline CDR1 is LNHDA and CDR2 SQIVND (reference sequence). The ends lost 3 bases at V and 2 bases at J; junction bases unmatched: 5. CDR3 length: 15 residues. CDR3 bases: TGTGCCAGTAGTATCCCGGGACAGGGTACCTACGAGCAGTACTTC. Residues: CASSIPGQGTYEQYF.

This clonotype has a count of ten or more. V usage is TRBV7-9 and J usage is TRBJ1-3, with 7 bases aligning to TRBD1. Germline trimming cut 2 bases from V and 2 bases from J; bases unmatched to any gene: 3. CDR3 length: 15 residues. Germline V lookup: CDR1 SEHNR, CDR2 FQNEAQ (reference sequence). The CDR3 is CASSLRDSPGNTIYF. As DNA, the CDR3 is TGTGCCAGCAGCTTACGGGACAGCCCTGGAAACACCATATATTTT.

The rearrangement links TRBV12-3 or TRBV12-4 to TRBJ2-1, with D tentatively TRBD1 or TRBD2 (7 bases each). The CDR3 spans 17 residues. Trimming removed 0 bases at V and 3 bases at J, with 15 bases between. The CDR3 reads CASSLAGGGGIYNEQFF. The CDR3 DNA reads as TGTGCCAGCAGTTTAGCGGGAGGGGGCGGGATCTACAATGAGCAGTTCTTC.

The chain links TRBV6-2 or TRBV6-3 to TRBJ2-7, with D maybe TRBD2 (6 bases). V lost 6 bases and J 1 base, leaving 22 bases between the germline ends. This CDR3 contains 17 residues. Germline CDR1 is MNHEY and CDR2 is SVGEGT. The DNA of the CDR3 is TGTGCCAGCAGCCGCCCCGAGAGGGAGGTGCCATCCTACGAGCAGTACTTC. As protein: CASSRPEREVPSYEQYF.

This rearrangement joins TRBV19 to TRBJ2-5; possible D gene TRBD2, 5 bases. From germline, CDR1 is LNHDA and CDR2 SQIVND (reference sequence). The V end was cut by 7 bases, the J end by 5 bases, with 14 bases between. This CDR3 has 13 residues. The CDR3 loop reads CASTRSGVETQYF. CDR3 DNA: TGTGCCAGTACCCGATCCGGGGTGGAGACCCAGTACTTC.

This rearrangement joins TRBV6-1 to TRBJ2-7; tentative D call: TRBD2 (7 bases). Trimming left V 5 bases short and J 9 bases short, with 23 bases between. Germline V gene sequence: CDR1 MNHNS, CDR2 SASEGT. This CDR3 has 15 residues. For the CDR3, the DNA is TGTGCCAGCAGTCCTGGGGGGGCCGATGGCGTTGTGCAGTACTTC. It encodes CASSPGGADGVVQYF.

This clonotype was counted only a few times. V usage is TRBV29-1 and J usage is TRBJ2-3; unclear D gene. Germline assignment: CDR1 SQVTM and CDR2 ANQGSEA. Deletions cut 7 bases from V and 0 bases from J, with 8 bases between. This CDR3 spans 12 amino acids. Here the CDR3 DNA reads TGCAGCGCAGTGACTAGCACAGATACGCAGTATTTT. Its protein is CSAVTSTDTQYF.

This clonotype was seen repeatedly, ten times or more. The chain is built from TRBV9 and TRBJ1-2, with 9 bases that match TRBD1. The germline CDR1 and CDR2 sequences are SGDLS and YYNGEE. Trimming cost V 5 bases and J 4 bases; bases outside gene matches: 12. The CDR3 covers 16 residues. CDR3 sequence (DNA): TGTGCCAGCAGAAGTGCTCCGGGACAGGGCATCTATGGCTACACCTTC. It specifies CASRSAPGQGIYGYTF.

This clonotype was seen many times. The J gene is TRBJ1-1, the V gene TRBV30, with a weak D call TRBD1 (6 bases). The V gene's germline CDR1 is GTSNPN and CDR2 SVGIG (reference sequence). This CDR3 has 13 amino acids. V lost 1 base and J lost 6, with 12 bases in between. The CDR3 sequence is CAWSDRDGAEAFF. The CDR3 DNA reads TGTGCCTGGAGTGACAGGGACGGCGCTGAAGCTTTCTTT.

This clonotype was recorded at least ten times. In nucleotides, the CDR3 is TGTGCCAGCAGTCAGGGGGGGATCAATCAGCCCCAGCATTTT. Translating it yields CASSQGGINQPQHF. The V and J genes are TRBV7-2 and TRBJ1-5; 7 bases match TRBD1. The CDR3 length is 14 residues. The trim removed 6 bases at V and 3 bases at J, leaving 5 bases unmatched. Per germline, CDR1 SGHTA and CDR2 FQGNSA.

This clonotype was recorded at least ten times. The chain combines TRBV27 with TRBJ2-3, with D possibly matching TRBD2 (6 bases). There are 15 residues in the CDR3. Trimming took off 4 bases at V and 3 bases at J, with 14 bases between the two ends. Looked up from germline, CDR1 is MNHEY and CDR2 is SMNVEV (reference sequence). The CDR3 reads CASSYSSANTDTQYF. The CDR3 coding sequence is TGTGCCAGCAGTTATTCTAGCGCGAATACAGATACGCAGTATTTT.

In regard to this clonotype: This likely traces to a read error, being one base from a far larger clone. The chain has TRBV6-2 or TRBV6-3 and TRBJ1-5; D not certain. From germline, CDR1 is MNHEY and CDR2 SVGEGT. The CDR3 contains 15 residues. The germline V and J ends were trimmed by 6 bases and 7 bases, with 19 bases remaining between them. In DNA form, the CDR3 reads TGTGCCAGCAGCCTTAGACATGGGCCGGAGCAGCCCCAGCATTTT. It encodes CASSLRHGPEQPQHF.

The V call is TRBV2, the J call TRBJ2-5, with 8 bases that match TRBD1. Germline lookup yields CDR1 SNHLY and CDR2 FYNNEI. The CDR3 contains 14 residues. Germline trimming cut 8 bases from V and 0 bases from J; bases unmatched to any gene: 5. CDR3 DNA: TGTGCCAGCTGGGAACAGGGGGACCAAGAGACCCAGTACTTC. Translation gives CASWEQGDQETQYF.

At least ten counts were recorded for this clonotype. The chain combines TRBV20-1 with TRBJ2-3, with D unresolved. V was cut by 0 bases and J by 7 bases, with 14 bases left in between. CDR1 and CDR2 (germline): DFQATT, SNEGSKA (reference sequence). The CDR3 is 14 amino acids. CDR3 sequence: CSARDRLGTHTQYF. In DNA, the CDR3 is TGCAGTGCTAGAGACCGTTTGGGAACACATACGCAGTATTTT.

A remark on this clonotype: A single base is all that separates this from a far larger clone, so a read error is likely. CDR3 amino acids: CASSLGGLAVSGELFF. The CDR3 DNA is TGTGCCAGCAGCTTAGGGGGACTAGCGGTATCCGGGGAGCTGTTTTTT. The chain is built from TRBV7-9 and TRBJ2-2; 11 bases match TRBD2. Germline V gene lookup returns CDR1 SEHNR and CDR2 FQNEAQ (reference sequence). The trim removed 1 base at V and 6 bases at J, leaving 4 bases unmatched. CDR3 length equals 16 residues.

This clonotype was observed at least ten times. The genes are TRBV7-2 and TRBJ2-2, with 12 bases aligning to TRBD2. Trimming took 2 bases from V and 5 from J; bases not matched to a gene: 3. Per the germline V gene, CDR1 is SGHTA and CDR2 is FQGNSA. The CDR3 contains 16 residues. The CDR3 region has the DNA TGTGCCAGCAGCTTACTAGCGGGAGGGGGAACCGGGGAGCTGTTTTTT. Encoded protein: CASSLLAGGGTGELFF.

This clonotype was recorded many times. CDR3 loop: CSARVGRNEQFF. CDR3 sequence (DNA): TGCAGTGCCCGTGTTGGGCGCAATGAGCAGTTCTTC. V and J are TRBV20-1 and TRBJ2-1; D ambiguous. V shed 6 bases and J shed 6 bases, with 12 bases lying between them. The germline CDR1 and CDR2 sequences are DFQATT and SNEGSKA (reference sequence). The CDR3 is made up of 12 amino acids.

The chain carries TRBV19 and TRBJ2-3; D not certain. Trimming shortened V by 4 bases and J by 1 base, and 9 bases separated the two germline ends. CDR3 size: 14 residues. CDR1 LNHDA and CDR2 SQIVND come from the germline V gene (reference sequence). Here the CDR3 reads CASSTHPRTDTQYF. In nucleotides, the CDR3 is TGTGCCAGTAGTACCCATCCCCGCACAGATACGCAGTATTTT. Full variable domain (remainder filled in from reference TRBV19 and TRBJ2-3): DGGITQSPKYLFRKEGQNVTLSCEQNLNHDAMYWYRQDPGQGLRLIYYSQIVNDFQKGDIAEGYSVSREKKESFPLTVTSAQKNPTAFYLCASSTHPRTDTQYFGPGTRLTVL.